This T cell receptor (beta chain) was sequenced in a study of cytomegalovirus exposure and HLA in healthy donors. Study results and limitations: CMV serostatus was the sole immune exposure data available. Both high specificity and high sensitivity reportedly marked the classifier's diagnosis of cytomegalovirus status. V- and J-gene trimming in TCR beta was tied to a missense DCLRE1C variant by an analysis performed later.

PCR used 60 Vbeta primers and 13 Jbeta primers. Profiled with immunoSEQ multiplex PCR; TCRdb holds only in-frame clones, not every one. The sample gives some 160,000 clones, 70% to 80% of which show up once; roughly 1.6% is in the top ten. V dropped 4 bases and J dropped 7; count of bases not matched to a gene: 7. Germline CDR1 MNHEY, CDR2 SVGAGI. The CDR3 is 15 residues long. For this clone: Its antigen is unknown.

Nominal health characterized the donors when sampled, though unrecorded immune exposures were likely. Input material: PBMCs. This chain links TRBV6-5 with TRBJ1-1; 12 bases are shared with TRBD1. The receptor was derived from a man in his forties or fifties in good health and CMV-seronegative. The CDR3 DNA is TGTGCCAGCAGTTCACCGGGACAGGGGGCTATTGAAGCTTTCTTT. This translates into CASSSPGQGAIEAFF.